The 19 T cell receptor beta chains in this list originate from one sample, sequenced in a study of T-cell memory formation after mild COVID-19. Via MiXCR, TCRdb re-called the 5' RACE reads, giving one row per CDR3 protein. The table shows just over 50,000 distinct CDR3 sequences, with approximately 9% occurring only once. Sequencing used PBMCs or a T cell subset sorted from them (not recorded which). These receptors were obtained from an adult woman who had mild COVID-19 (a few samples of this study predate the infection). Cell type and time point are not known.

In its sample, this clonotype was seen a few times. The chain recombines TRBV9 with TRBJ2-6, with TRBD2 matching over 9 bases. The CDR3 totals 17 residues. Germline CDR1 SGDLS, CDR2 YYNGEE. Trimming at V came to 3 bases and at J to 1 base, leaving 5 bases not matched to a gene. CDR3 DNA sequence: TGTGCCAGCAGCGGCTCTAGCGGGATATCTGGGGCCAACGTCCTGACTTTC. This encodes CASSGSSGISGANVLTF.

The genes are TRBV7-2 and TRBJ1-3; D not certain. Germline loops: CDR1 SGHTA, CDR2 FQGNSA. CDR3 length: 13 amino acids. Trimming removed 2 bases at V and 0 bases at J, with 2 bases between. The CDR3 loop reads CASSLNSGNTIYF. The DNA for the CDR3 is TGTGCCAGCAGCTTAAACTCTGGAAACACCATATATTTT.

The chain has TRBV9 and TRBJ2-1, with a possible D match to TRBD2 (6 bases). Germline CDR1 and CDR2: SGDLS and YYNGEE. Trimming shortened V by 1 base and J by 9 bases, and 20 bases separated the two germline ends. The CDR3 is 16 amino acids. Here the CDR3 reads CASSVTGDPPSFEQFF. In DNA form, the CDR3 reads TGTGCCAGCAGCGTAACGGGGGACCCACCTTCCTTTGAGCAGTTCTTC.

In its sample, this clonotype was seen a few times. V and J are TRBV20-1 and TRBJ2-1, with D perhaps matching TRBD2 (6 bases). The V gene's germline CDR1 is DFQATT and CDR2 SNEGSKA (reference sequence). Trimming removed 3 bases from V and 0 bases from J, with 9 bases in between. The CDR3 has 14 amino acids. The CDR3 region has the DNA TGCAGTGCTAGGGTAGCGGCCTCCTACAATGAGCAGTTCTTC. It yields the protein CSARVAASYNEQFF.

There are many counts of this clonotype. This chain uses TRBV25-1 with TRBJ2-5; D gene ambiguous. Trimming pared 1 base from V and 0 bases from J, leaving 9 bases between. Germline CDR1 and CDR2: MGHDK and SYGVNS. CDR3 length: 15 amino acids. Written as DNA, the CDR3 is TGTGCCAGCAGTGAATTATCGACTTACCAAGAGACCCAGTACTTC. It specifies CASSELSTYQETQYF.

V usage is TRBV7-6 and J usage is TRBJ2-5, with TRBD2 identical over 7 bases. The CDR3 is 16 amino acids. Germline trimming cut 1 base from V and 4 bases from J; bases unmatched to any gene: 9. CDR1 and CDR2 (germline): SGHVS, FNYEAQ. CDR3 region: CASSLVGWGGGETQYF. The CDR3, as DNA: TGTGCCAGCAGCTTAGTCGGATGGGGGGGAGGAGAGACCCAGTACTTC.

This clonotype was counted many times. This chain links TRBV24-1 with TRBJ2-1; D unresolved. The V gene lost 2 bases and the J gene lost 10 bases, with 8 bases spanning the gap. The CDR3 length is 12 residues. Per germline, CDR1 KGHDR and CDR2 SFDVKD. Here the CDR3 DNA reads TGTGCCACCAGTGATTACTGGCGGGAGCAGTTCTTC. Amino acids: CATSDYWREQFF.

This clonotype showed up many times. The rearrangement uses TRBV20-1 and TRBJ2-1; perhaps TRBD2 as D (8 bases). The CDR3 covers 18 residues. Trimming removed 2 bases at V and 4 bases at J, with 24 bases between. Looked up from germline, CDR1 is DFQATT and CDR2 is SNEGSKA (reference sequence). CDR3 sequence: CSARRGQASGHLYNEQFF. In DNA form, the CDR3 reads TGCAGTGCTAGAAGGGGGCAAGCTAGCGGGCACCTGTACAATGAGCAGTTCTTC.

This clonotype was seen ten or more times. V gene TRBV29-1 combines with J gene TRBJ1-2; D is perhaps TRBD1 (5 bases). Trimming took off 4 bases at V and 6 bases at J, with 12 bases between the two ends. The germline gives CDR1 SQVTM, CDR2 ANQGSEA. This CDR3 is built from 12 residues. CDR3 protein: CSVGQGGHGYTF. The CDR3 bases are TGCAGCGTTGGGCAGGGAGGACATGGCTACACCTTC.

This chain joins TRBV4-2 and TRBJ1-2, with TRBD1 as a possible D gene (5 bases). This CDR3 contains 16 residues. Per germline, CDR1 LGHNA and CDR2 YNFKEQ. Trimming cost V 2 bases and J 4 bases, with 17 bases left between them. The CDR3 is CASSQSGQSRGYGYTF. In DNA form, the CDR3 reads TGTGCCAGCAGCCAATCCGGACAATCTCGCGGCTATGGCTACACCTTC.

The chain combines TRBV24-1 with TRBJ1-5; D not resolved. The germline gives CDR1 KGHDR, CDR2 SFDVKD. V lost 6 bases, J lost 0 bases, and 11 bases lay in between. This CDR3 has 15 residues. CDR3 DNA: TGTGCCACCAGTAAGGGTACCCATAGCAATCAGCCCCAGCATTTT. Translation gives CATSKGTHSNQPQHF.

This clonotype came up many times. A read error may produce the germline difference seen at one junction end. The chain recombines TRBV14 with TRBJ2-7, with D tentatively TRBD1 (6 bases). The CDR3 spans 13 residues. The germline V gene encodes CDR1 SGHDN and CDR2 FVKESK. CDR3 DNA sequence: TGTGCCAGCAGCCAAGTCAGTGTAGGGGGTCAGCACTTC. It encodes CASSQVSVGGQHF.

The table lists this clonotype with many counts. The CDR3 DNA reads TGCAGTGCTAGAGGAGGCTCCTACAATGAGCAGTTCTTC. Translating it yields CSARGGSYNEQFF. This chain joins TRBV20-1 and TRBJ2-1, with unresolved D. CDR3 length: 13 residues. Per the germline V gene, CDR1 is DFQATT and CDR2 is SNEGSKA (reference sequence). The ends were cut back, 1 base at V and 0 bases at J, with 4 bases in the middle.

This clonotype was recorded many times. The genes are TRBV5-1 and TRBJ1-1; no reliable D call. The CDR3 spans 14 residues. Germline CDR1 and CDR2: SGHRS and YFSETQ. Trimming pared 0 bases from V and 1 base from J, leaving 7 bases between. The chain's CDR3 is CASSLGHENTEAFF. DNA for the CDR3: TGCGCCAGCAGCTTGGGACACGAGAACACTGAAGCTTTCTTT.

This clonotype was observed a handful of times. J is TRBJ2-6 and V is TRBV4-2, with D perhaps matching TRBD1 (6 bases). The V gene's germline CDR1 is LGHNA and CDR2 YNFKEQ. V was pared by 2 bases and J by 0 bases, with 14 bases between. The CDR3 spans 18 residues. Here the CDR3 DNA reads TGTGCCAGCAGCCAAAGACAGGCATTTATCTCTGGGGCCAACGTCCTGACTTTC. Amino acids: CASSQRQAFISGANVLTF.

This clonotype has ten or more counts. The chain is built from TRBV6-5 and TRBJ2-5, with D tentatively TRBD2 (5 bases). The germline V gene encodes CDR1 MNHEY and CDR2 SVGAGI. The CDR3 is 16 amino acids. V was cut by 0 bases and J by 2 bases, with 13 bases left in between. In DNA form, the CDR3 reads TGTGCCAGCAGTTACTCGTGGTCTAGCCTACAAGAGACCCAGTACTTC. Translating gives CASSYSWSSLQETQYF.

This clonotype was counted many times. The chain joins TRBV12-3 or TRBV12-4 to TRBJ2-7, with 11 bases fitting TRBD2. V lost 5 bases and J lost 3; bases outside the gene matches: 3. The CDR3 is 14 residues long. CDR3 protein: CASSRLAGYYEQYF. The CDR3 DNA reads as TGTGCCAGCAGTCGACTAGCGGGATACTACGAGCAGTACTTC.

This clonotype was counted ten times or more. The J gene is TRBJ2-7, the V gene TRBV7-7; D not resolved. V lost 1 base and J lost 3, with 7 bases in between. Germline loops: CDR1 SSHAT, CDR2 FNYEAQ (reference sequence). The CDR3 consists of 13 residues. This chain's CDR3 is CASSLGLNYEQYF. CDR3 DNA: TGTGCCAGCAGCTTAGGATTGAACTACGAGCAGTACTTC.

The chain carries TRBV7-2 and TRBJ1-1; D uncertain. The germline CDR1 and CDR2 sequences are SGHTA and FQGNSA. The CDR3 spans 15 residues. V dropped 4 bases and J dropped 1 base, with 13 bases sitting between them. CDR3 loop: CASSSMPRGNTEAFF. For the CDR3, the DNA is TGTGCCAGCAGCTCCATGCCCCGGGGGAACACTGAAGCTTTCTTT. The entire variable domain, with the rest obtained from reference TRBV7-2 and TRBJ1-1, is as follows: GAGVSQSPSNKVTEKGKDVELRCDPISGHTALYWYRQSLGQGLEFLIYFQGNSAPDKSGLPSDRFSAERTGGSVSTLTIQRTQQEDSAVYLCASSSMPRGNTEAFFGQGTRLTVV.